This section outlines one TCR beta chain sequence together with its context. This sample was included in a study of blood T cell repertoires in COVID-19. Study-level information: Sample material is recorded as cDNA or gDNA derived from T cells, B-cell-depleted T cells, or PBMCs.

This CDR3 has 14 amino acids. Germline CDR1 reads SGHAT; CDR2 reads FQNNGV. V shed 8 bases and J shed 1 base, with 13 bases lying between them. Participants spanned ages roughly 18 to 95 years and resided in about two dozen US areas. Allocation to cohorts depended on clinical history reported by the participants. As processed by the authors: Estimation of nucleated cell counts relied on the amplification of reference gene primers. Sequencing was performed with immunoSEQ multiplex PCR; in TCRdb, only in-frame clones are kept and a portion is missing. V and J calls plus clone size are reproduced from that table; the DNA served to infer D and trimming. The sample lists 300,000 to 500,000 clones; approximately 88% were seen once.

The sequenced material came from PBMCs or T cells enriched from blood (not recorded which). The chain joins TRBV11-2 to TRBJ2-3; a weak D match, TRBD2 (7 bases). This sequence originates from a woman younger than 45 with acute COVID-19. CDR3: CASSTGGRTDTQYF. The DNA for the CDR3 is TGTGCCAGCTCGACGGGGGGCCGCACAGATACGCAGTATTTT.